The 25 T cell receptor beta chains listed next were all sequenced from one sample in a study of early T cells in non-severe SARS-CoV-2 infection. TCRdb called the 5' RACE reads again in MiXCR, with one record for every CDR3 protein. The sample consists of more than 65,000 distinct CDR3 sequences, around 15% of them appearing once. The sequencing used whole blood, collected at baseline. These receptors all come from an adult who was a healthcare worker with PCR-confirmed SARS-CoV-2 infection or an uninfected control (not recorded which).

The V and J genes are TRBV28 and TRBJ2-7; 12 nucleotides align to TRBD2. The J segment lost 3 bases and the V segment lost 6 bases, leaving 6 bases of the junction unmatched. The CDR3 length is 15 residues. Germline loops: CDR1 MDHEN, CDR2 SYDVKM. The CDR3 DNA reads TGTGCCAGCAGCACAAGACTAGCGGGAGTCTACGAGCAGTACTTC. Protein sequence: CASSTRLAGVYEQYF.

This clonotype was detected only a few times. This chain joins TRBV29-1 and TRBJ2-7, with D hard to call. V was cut by 3 bases and J by 1 base, with 19 bases left in between. The CDR3 runs to 16 residues. Germline V lookup: CDR1 SQVTM, CDR2 ANQGSEA. CDR3 protein: CSVDYYWERVSYEQYF. The CDR3 bases are TGCAGCGTTGATTATTATTGGGAAAGGGTATCCTACGAGCAGTACTTC.

The chain combines TRBV2 with TRBJ1-2; perhaps TRBD1 as D (5 bases). Germline CDR1 reads SNHLY; CDR2 reads FYNNEI. This CDR3 has 13 amino acids. V lost 6 bases to trimming and J lost 8 bases, with 16 bases between them. The chain's CDR3 is CASRGGVGSGYTF. The CDR3 DNA sequence: TGTGCCAGCAGGGGGGGAGTTGGATCGGGCTACACCTTC.

The table lists this clonotype with a few counts. This sequence joins TRBV25-1 and TRBJ2-1; D remains unclear. CDR3 length: 11 amino acids. The V and J ends lost 4 bases and 5 bases respectively, with 3 bases between them. Germline V lookup: CDR1 MGHDK, CDR2 SYGVNS. CDR3 residues: CASSVNNEQFF. DNA of the CDR3: TGTGCCAGCAGTGTCAACAATGAGCAGTTCTTC.

The V call is TRBV3-1, the J call TRBJ2-7, with no clear D. Deletions cut 3 bases from V and 3 bases from J, with 12 bases between. The CDR3 contains 14 residues. The germline V gene has CDR1 LGHDT and CDR2 YNNKEL (reference sequence). CDR3 sequence (DNA): TGTGCCAGCAGCCAGACGCGAGCGAGCTACGAGCAGTACTTC. Translating gives CASSQTRASYEQYF.

This clonotype has a handful of counts. The J gene is TRBJ2-4, the V gene TRBV7-9, with 8 bases fitting TRBD1. The trim removed 5 bases at V and 4 bases at J, leaving 4 bases unmatched. From germline, CDR1 is SEHNR and CDR2 FQNEAQ (reference sequence). This CDR3 has 14 residues. CDR3 sequence (DNA): TGTGCCAGCAGCCCAGGGGGCAGTAAAAACATTCAGTACTTC. Translating gives CASSPGGSKNIQYF. Full variable domain (missing parts from reference TRBV7-9 and TRBJ2-4): DTGVSQNPRHKITKRGQNVTFRCDPISEHNRLYWYRQTLGQGPEFLTYFQNEAQLEKSRLLSDRFSAERPKGSFSTLEIQRTEQGDSAMYLCASSPGGSKNIQYFGAGTRLSVL.

This clonotype was detected only a few times. The rearrangement links TRBV7-2 to TRBJ1-1; the match to TRBD1 covers 10 bases. Germline-derived CDR1 and CDR2 are SGHTA and FQGNSA. Losses at the gene ends were 4 bases for V and 5 bases for J; bases not matched to a gene: 7. The CDR3 is 15 residues long. CDR3 DNA sequence: TGTGCCAGCAGCTGGCGACAGGGGGCGAGGACTGAAGCTTTCTTT. As protein: CASSWRQGARTEAFF.

In this sample, this clonotype turned up many times. This chain connects TRBV7-9 to TRBJ2-3; no reliable D call. The CDR3 has 14 residues. The V and J ends lost 0 bases and 6 bases respectively, with 10 bases between them. Germline lookup yields CDR1 SEHNR and CDR2 FQNEAQ (reference sequence). As DNA, the CDR3 is TGTGCCAGCAGCTTAGCGGAAGTCTTGGATACGCAGTATTTT. This encodes CASSLAEVLDTQYF. The full variable domain, in which reference TRBV7-9 and TRBJ2-3 provide the parts outside the CDR3, is DTGVSQNPRHKITKRGQNVTFRCDPISEHNRLYWYRQTLGQGPEFLTYFQNEAQLEKSRLLSDRFSAERPKGSFSTLEIQRTEQGDSAMYLCASSLAEVLDTQYFGPGTRLTVL.

This clonotype was counted between two and nine times. The chain is built from TRBV19 and TRBJ2-3; possibly TRBD2 for D (6 bases). This CDR3 has 15 amino acids. Trimming left V 6 bases short and J 0 bases short, with 13 bases between. CDR1 and CDR2 (germline): LNHDA, SQIVND (reference sequence). CDR3 loop: CASRVTSVSTDTQYF. The CDR3 nucleotides read TGTGCCAGTAGGGTGACTAGTGTAAGCACAGATACGCAGTATTTT. Full variable domain (missing parts from reference TRBV19 and TRBJ2-3): DGGITQSPKYLFRKEGQNVTLSCEQNLNHDAMYWYRQDPGQGLRLIYYSQIVNDFQKGDIAEGYSVSREKKESFPLTVTSAQKNPTAFYLCASRVTSVSTDTQYFGPGTRLTVL.

This clonotype was detected only a few times. This chain uses TRBV20-1 with TRBJ1-1; D perhaps matches TRBD1 (5 bases). Per the germline V gene, CDR1 is DFQATT and CDR2 is SNEGSKA (reference sequence). CDR3 length equals 15 residues. V shed 0 bases and J shed 1 base, with 12 bases lying between them. Here the CDR3 DNA reads TGCAGTGCTAGAGAGATAAGAGGACAGAACACTGAAGCTTTCTTT. It codes for CSAREIRGQNTEAFF.

This clonotype was detected a few times. The gene calls are TRBV19 and TRBJ2-1; 7 bases align to TRBD2. The CDR3 has 13 residues. The J segment lost 10 bases and the V segment lost 3 bases, leaving 6 bases of the junction unmatched. Germline V gene lookup returns CDR1 LNHDA and CDR2 SQIVND (reference sequence). The CDR3: CASSISLADEQFF. The DNA for the CDR3 is TGTGCCAGTAGTATTTCGCTAGCGGACGAGCAGTTCTTC.

The genes are TRBV14 and TRBJ2-3; 8 bases align to TRBD2. Germline V CDR1 and CDR2: SGHDN, FVKESK. Trimming removed 6 bases from V and 3 bases from J; junction bases left unmatched: 8. This CDR3 is built from 15 residues. CDR3 in DNA: TGTGCCAGCAGGAGGCAGCGGGAGCGGACAGATACGCAGTATTTT. As protein: CASRRQRERTDTQYF.

The chain uses TRBV5-1 and TRBJ1-1, with D possibly matching TRBD1 (5 bases). V lost 2 bases and J lost 5, with 13 bases in between. Germline values: CDR1 SGHRS, CDR2 YFSETQ. The CDR3 is made up of 14 amino acids. CDR3 sequence reads: CASSFEGSRTEAFF. In DNA, the CDR3 is TGCGCCAGCAGCTTCGAGGGGAGTAGAACTGAAGCTTTCTTT. The full variable domain, its missing parts supplied by reference TRBV5-1 and TRBJ1-1, is KAGVTQTPRYLIKTRGQQVTLSCSPISGHRSVSWYQQTPGQGLQFLFEYFSETQRNKGNFPGRFSGRQFSNSRSEMNVSTLELGDSALYLCASSFEGSRTEAFFGQGTRLTVV.

V usage is TRBV2 and J usage is TRBJ2-2; 7 nucleotides match TRBD2. CDR3 length equals 18 residues. Germline V gene sequence: CDR1 SNHLY, CDR2 FYNNEI. V shed 3 bases, J shed 6 bases, and the junction held 16 bases outside the gene matches. Here the CDR3 reads CASSEPSSGPISAGELFF. The CDR3 nucleotides are TGTGCCAGCAGTGAGCCTTCTAGCGGACCTATTAGCGCCGGGGAGCTGTTTTTT.

This clonotype occurred many times. The gene calls are TRBV18 and TRBJ1-4, with TRBD1 matching 8 bases. The CDR3 is 13 residues long. The germline V gene has CDR1 KGHSH and CDR2 LQKENI. V trimming: 3 bases; J trimming: 8 bases; junction bases outside the gene matches: 2. The CDR3 sequence: CASSPGTGEKLFF. The CDR3 DNA sequence: TGTGCCAGCTCACCCGGGACAGGAGAAAAACTGTTTTTT.

The chain recombines TRBV12-3 or TRBV12-4 with TRBJ2-7; TRBD2 matches at 12 bases. With V trimmed by 5 bases and J by 5 bases, 7 bases remained unmatched. This CDR3 comprises 15 residues. The CDR3 sequence is CASSRLAGGLDEQYF. The CDR3 DNA sequence: TGTGCCAGCAGTAGGCTAGCGGGGGGGTTGGACGAGCAGTACTTC.

The sample holds many counts of this clonotype. This sequence joins TRBV20-1 and TRBJ1-6; TRBD1 is a possible D gene (5 bases). Trimming cost V 5 bases and J 0 bases, with 11 bases left between them. This CDR3 contains 15 residues. Germline V gives CDR1 DFQATT, CDR2 SNEGSKA (reference sequence). This CDR3 is CSAHGASSYNSPLHF. CDR3 nucleotide sequence: TGCAGTGCTCACGGGGCTAGCTCCTATAATTCACCCCTCCACTTT.

This clonotype appeared a few times. V usage is TRBV14 and J usage is TRBJ2-4, with a tentative D call TRBD2 (6 bases). The V and J ends lost 0 bases and 0 bases respectively, with 9 bases between them. Per germline, CDR1 SGHDN and CDR2 FVKESK. The CDR3 is 16 amino acids. This CDR3 reads CASSQEVGGAKNIQYF. CDR3 bases: TGTGCCAGCAGCCAAGAGGTCGGGGGAGCCAAAAACATTCAGTACTTC.

There are many counts of this clonotype. The chain couples TRBV7-2 to TRBJ2-1, with 10 bases aligning to TRBD2. Trimming removed 0 bases from V and 1 base from J; junction bases left unmatched: 6. The CDR3 is 18 residues long. Germline lookup yields CDR1 SGHTA and CDR2 FQGNSA. The CDR3 protein is CASSLAGTSVFSYNEQFF. In DNA form, the CDR3 reads TGTGCCAGCAGCTTAGCCGGGACTAGCGTTTTTTCCTACAATGAGCAGTTCTTC.

The sample holds many counts of this clonotype. This chain connects TRBV27 to TRBJ1-5, with D hard to call. The CDR3 runs to 13 residues. The V gene lost 3 bases and the J gene lost 6 bases, with 9 bases spanning the gap. The germline V gene has CDR1 MNHEY and CDR2 SMNVEV (reference sequence). In DNA form, the CDR3 reads TGTGCCAGCAGTTTCGTAGTTGGTCAGCCCCAGCATTTT. Encoded protein: CASSFVVGQPQHF.

This clonotype came up once. With a much larger clone just one base away, this may be a read error. The chain employs TRBV5-5 and TRBJ2-3; D not certain. This CDR3 has 15 amino acids. The germline V gene encodes CDR1 SGHKS and CDR2 YYEKEE (reference sequence). Here the CDR3 reads CVSSLATLGTDTQYF. CDR3 sequence (DNA): TGTGTCAGCAGCCTGGCGACGCTCGGCACAGATACGCAGTATTTT.

This chain links TRBV5-4 with TRBJ2-3; D is unclear. Trimming shortened V by 4 bases and J by 2 bases, and 14 bases separated the two germline ends. The germline gives CDR1 SGHNT, CDR2 YYREEE (reference sequence). The CDR3 length is 15 residues. CDR3 nucleotide sequence: TGTGCCAGCAGCGCCAGCTTGGGGAACACAGATACGCAGTATTTT. It specifies CASSASLGNTDTQYF.

This clonotype was detected only a few times. The chain employs TRBV2 and TRBJ2-3, with 12 bases that match TRBD1. The CDR3 covers 14 residues. Germline-derived CDR1 and CDR2 are SNHLY and FYNNEI. The V and J ends lost 10 bases and 4 bases, in that order; junction bases with no gene match: 6. CDR3 region: CATSGTGGADTQYF. DNA for the CDR3: TGTGCCACCTCCGGGACAGGGGGCGCAGATACGCAGTATTTT.

This clonotype was observed a single time. V and J are TRBV6-5 and TRBJ1-4, with TRBD1 matching over 10 bases. This CDR3 contains 14 residues. V was pared by 5 bases and J by 8 bases, with 5 bases of the junction left unmatched. CDR1 and CDR2 (germline): MNHEY, SVGAGI. The CDR3 coding sequence is TGTGCCAGCAGTCGGACAGGGGGTAGGGAAAAACTGTTTTTT. It yields the protein CASSRTGGREKLFF.

This clonotype was counted once. This could be a read error, since a much larger clone is one nucleotide away. The CDR3 does not close with the conserved phenylalanine or tryptophan, likely indicating a read error. J is TRBJ2-5 and V is TRBV2, with TRBD1 identical over 12 bases. The CDR3 is 16 residues long. Germline V gene sequence: CDR1 SNHLY, CDR2 FYNNEI. V dropped 7 bases and J dropped 4; count of bases not matched to a gene: 10. The chain's CDR3 is CASMMGQGARRETQYS. CDR3 sequence (DNA): TGTGCCAGCATGATGGGACAGGGGGCGCGTCGAGAGACCCAGTACTCC.